This TCR beta chain was captured in a study of T cells in Graves' hyperthyroidism and ophthalmopathy. Looking at the study overall: Peripheral blood draws took place at initial diagnosis, ahead of any treatment.

The PBMCs were sourced from fresh peripheral blood (approximately 10 ml). RNA transcripts yielded amplified TCR beta CDR3 regions. First-round RT-PCR targeting the TCR CDR3 was performed with the HTBI primer set. TCRdb independently ran MiXCR on the multiplex PCR reads; one entry per CDR3 protein. The data show tens of thousands of distinct CDR3 sequences, around half seen once. By its share, this clonotype is medium-sized (0.01 to 0.1%). CDR1 is SEHNR and CDR2 is FQNEAQ in the germline V gene (reference sequence). V was cut by 5 bases and J by 4 bases, with 9 bases left in between. This CDR3 has 14 amino acids.

The chain carries TRBV7-9 and TRBJ1-6; D remains unclear. The receptor was isolated from a woman in her thirties or forties with Graves' ophthalmopathy. The sequenced sample was blood. CDR3 amino acids: CASSPPGYNSPLHF. CDR3 DNA: TGTGCCAGCAGCCCTCCCGGATATAATTCACCCCTCCACTTT.